This TCR beta chain was identified during a study of naive and memory T cell subsets. Trimming took off 0 bases at V and 0 bases at J, with 8 bases between the two ends. The V gene's germline CDR1 is MNHEY and CDR2 SMNVEV (reference sequence). The length of the CDR3 is 15 residues. Alpha and beta constant region primers primed reverse transcription for blood and skin samples. TCRdb used MiXCR to reprocess the UMI-ligation and nested PCR reads, holding one entry per CDR3 protein. The repertoire holds about 18,000 distinct CDR3 sequences, with roughly 9% as singletons. Regarding treatment: skin biopsy from PPD injection site in Mantoux-positive individual. Input was about 1 to 1,100 ng of DNase-treated total RNA without cell sorting. The library had UMIs added by 3' ligation of an oligonucleotide to TCR cDNA. Biopsied sites were PPD injections in people with a positive Mantoux test.

The material was skin, obtained from a tuberculin skin test site. This clonotype was sampled from an adult in good health. This sequence joins TRBV27 and TRBJ1-2, with a possible D match to TRBD1 (5 bases). CDR3 bases: TGTGCCAGCAGTTTATCGGGACCGGCTAACTATGGCTACACCTTC. This codes for CASSLSGPANYGYTF.